This T cell receptor (beta chain) was sequenced in a study of T cell repertoires in cytomegalovirus infection. V lost 3 bases and J lost 1; bases outside the gene matches: 6. Looked up from germline, CDR1 is SGHVS and CDR2 is FNYEAQ. The CDR3 has 16 amino acids. MiXCR, run by TCRdb on the reads, gives a single entry per CDR3 protein. This table holds hundreds of thousands of distinct CDR3 sequences, under 20% found once. The V gene is TRBV7-6, the J gene TRBJ2-1; TRBD2 matches 7 bases. The receptor's source is a human donor in good health (CMV status not recorded). Some clones in this sample may be carry-over from other donors' samples. Sequencing was performed on PBMCs. CDR3 sequence (DNA): TGTGCCAGCAGCTTCGGGGGGATGTGGTCCTACAATGAGCAGTTCTTC. It is translated as CASSFGGMWSYNEQFF. The full variable domain, in which reference TRBV7-6 and TRBJ2-1 provide the parts outside the CDR3, is GAGVSQSPRYKVTKRGQDVALRCDPISGHVSLYWYRQALGQGPEFLTYFNYEAQQDKSGLPNDRFSAERPEGSISTLTIQRTEQRDSAMYRCASSFGGMWSYNEQFFGPGTRLTVL.